Here is one T cell receptor beta chain with its context. This sample was included in a study of blood T cell repertoires in COVID-19. Study-level background: Samples came from the United States, Italy and Spain, spanning acute and convalescent COVID-19. In each case, the material was cDNA or gDNA derived from T cells, B-cell-depleted T cells, or PBMCs.

Original analysis: For nucleated cells, counts were estimated from reference gene primer amplification. Sequencing was performed with immunoSEQ multiplex PCR; in TCRdb, only in-frame clones are kept and a portion is missing. For V, J and clone size, that table is used; D and trimming come from the DNA. This sample carries about 130,000 clones, about 80% of them seen once, and the ten largest clones take roughly 15%. Trimming at V came to 0 bases and at J to 5 bases, leaving 16 bases not matched to a gene. CDR3 length: 19 residues. Germline-derived CDR1 and CDR2 are MNHEY and SVGEGT. The chain combines TRBV6-2 or TRBV6-3 with TRBJ1-1, with 9 nucleotides matching TRBD1. Source material: peripheral blood. The sequence derives from a woman in her fifties or sixties with acute or convalescent COVID-19. The DNA of the CDR3 is TGTGCCAGCAGTTACTCGATGGGACAGGGCGGGTTCGAAGTAACTGAAGCTTTCTTT. Protein product: CASSYSMGQGGFEVTEAFF.